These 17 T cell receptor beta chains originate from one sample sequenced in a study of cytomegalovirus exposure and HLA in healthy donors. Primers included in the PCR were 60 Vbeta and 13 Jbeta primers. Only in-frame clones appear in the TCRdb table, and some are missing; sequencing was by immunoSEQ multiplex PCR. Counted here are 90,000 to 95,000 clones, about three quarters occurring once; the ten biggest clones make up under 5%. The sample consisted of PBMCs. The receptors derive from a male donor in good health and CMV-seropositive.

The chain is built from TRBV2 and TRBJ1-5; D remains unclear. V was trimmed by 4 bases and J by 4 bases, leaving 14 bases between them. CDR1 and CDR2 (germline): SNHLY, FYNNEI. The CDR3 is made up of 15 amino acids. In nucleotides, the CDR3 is TGTGCCAGCAGTGCGGGAGGGCCGCTGAATCAGCCCCAGCATTTT. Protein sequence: CASSAGGPLNQPQHF.

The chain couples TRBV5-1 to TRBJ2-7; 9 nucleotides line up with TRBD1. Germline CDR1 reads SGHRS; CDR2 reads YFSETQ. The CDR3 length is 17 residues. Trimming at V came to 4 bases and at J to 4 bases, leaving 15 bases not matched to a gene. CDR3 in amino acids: CASSVGQGLTSTYEQYF. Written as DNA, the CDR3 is TGCGCCAGCAGCGTGGGACAGGGACTCACCAGCACTTACGAGCAGTACTTC.

DNA of the CDR3: TGTGCCAGCAGCTTCCCGAACCCTCTAGCGGGGGAAAGGGGGCAGTACTTC. Translated: CASSFPNPLAGERGQYF. The V gene is TRBV11-2, the J gene TRBJ2-7, with 10 nucleotides matching TRBD2. The CDR3 sequence is 17 residues long. Germline assignment: CDR1 SGHAT and CDR2 FQNNGV. The J segment lost 9 bases and the V segment lost 3 bases, leaving 17 bases of the junction unmatched.

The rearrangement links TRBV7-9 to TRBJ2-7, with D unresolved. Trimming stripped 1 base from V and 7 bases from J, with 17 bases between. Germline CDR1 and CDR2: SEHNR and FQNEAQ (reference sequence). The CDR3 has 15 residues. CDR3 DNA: TGTGCCAGCAGCTTAGTTTCTGGGTTCCTCGGGGAGCAGTACTTC. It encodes CASSLVSGFLGEQYF.

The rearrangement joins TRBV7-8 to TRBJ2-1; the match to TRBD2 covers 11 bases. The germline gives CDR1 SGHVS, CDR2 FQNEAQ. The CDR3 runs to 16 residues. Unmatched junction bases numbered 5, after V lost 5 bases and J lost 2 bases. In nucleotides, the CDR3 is TGTGCCAGCAGCCCTCCGGGACTAGCGGCCTACAATGAGCAGTTCTTC. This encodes CASSPPGLAAYNEQFF.

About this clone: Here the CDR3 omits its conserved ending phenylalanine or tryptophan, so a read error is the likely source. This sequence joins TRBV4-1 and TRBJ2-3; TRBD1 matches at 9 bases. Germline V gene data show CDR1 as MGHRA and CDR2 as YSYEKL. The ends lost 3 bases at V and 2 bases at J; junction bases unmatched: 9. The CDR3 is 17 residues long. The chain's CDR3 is CASSHLPGQGITDTQYV. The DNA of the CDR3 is TGCGCCAGCAGCCACTTACCGGGACAGGGAATCACAGATACGCAGTATGTT.

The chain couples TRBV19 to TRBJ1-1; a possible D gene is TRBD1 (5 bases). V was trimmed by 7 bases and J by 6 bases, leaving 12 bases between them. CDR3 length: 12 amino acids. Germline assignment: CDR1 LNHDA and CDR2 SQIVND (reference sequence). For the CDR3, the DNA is TGTGCCAGTACGGAACGGGGGGCTGAAGCTTTCTTT. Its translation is CASTERGAEAFF.

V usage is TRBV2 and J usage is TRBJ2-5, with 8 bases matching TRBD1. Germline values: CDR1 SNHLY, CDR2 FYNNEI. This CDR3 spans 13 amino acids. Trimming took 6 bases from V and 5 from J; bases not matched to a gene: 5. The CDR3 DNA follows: TGTGCCAGCAGAGCCTGGACAGGGGAGACCCAGTACTTC. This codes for CASRAWTGETQYF.

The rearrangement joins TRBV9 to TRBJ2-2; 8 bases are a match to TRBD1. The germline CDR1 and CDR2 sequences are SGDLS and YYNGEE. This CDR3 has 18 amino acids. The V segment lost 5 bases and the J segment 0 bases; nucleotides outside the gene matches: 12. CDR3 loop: CASSPRLRTGSNTGELFF. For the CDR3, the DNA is TGTGCCAGCAGTCCCCGGTTGAGGACAGGGTCGAACACCGGGGAGCTGTTTTTT. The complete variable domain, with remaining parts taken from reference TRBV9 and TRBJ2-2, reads DSGVTQTPKHLITATGQRVTLRCSPRSGDLSVYWYQQSLDQGLQFLIQYYNGEERAKGNILERFSAQQFPDLHSELNLSSLELGDSALYFCASSPRLRTGSNTGELFFGEGSRLTVL.

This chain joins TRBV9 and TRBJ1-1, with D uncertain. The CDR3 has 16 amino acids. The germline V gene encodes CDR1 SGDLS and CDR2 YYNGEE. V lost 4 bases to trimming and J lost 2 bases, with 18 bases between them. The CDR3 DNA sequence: TGTGCCAGCAGCTATCCCCCCCCAGATGCAAACACTGAAGCTTTCTTT. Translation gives CASSYPPPDANTEAFF.

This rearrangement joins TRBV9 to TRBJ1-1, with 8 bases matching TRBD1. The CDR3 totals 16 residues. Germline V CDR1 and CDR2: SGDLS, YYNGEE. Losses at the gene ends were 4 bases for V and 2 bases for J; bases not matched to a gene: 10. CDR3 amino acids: CASSPGQGGPNTEAFF. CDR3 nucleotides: TGTGCCAGCAGCCCCGGACAGGGTGGGCCCAACACTGAAGCTTTCTTT. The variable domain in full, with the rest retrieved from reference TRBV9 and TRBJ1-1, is DSGVTQTPKHLITATGQRVTLRCSPRSGDLSVYWYQQSLDQGLQFLIQYYNGEERAKGNILERFSAQQFPDLHSELNLSSLELGDSALYFCASSPGQGGPNTEAFFGQGTRLTVV.

The CDR3 region is CASSIQAGKSNQPQHF. For the CDR3, the DNA is TGTGCCAGTAGTATCCAGGCAGGGAAAAGCAATCAGCCCCAGCATTTT. The chain combines TRBV19 with TRBJ1-5, with D perhaps TRBD1 (5 bases). Germline CDR1 is LNHDA and CDR2 is SQIVND (reference sequence). The V and J ends lost 3 bases and 1 base respectively, with 13 bases between them. The CDR3 length is 16 residues.

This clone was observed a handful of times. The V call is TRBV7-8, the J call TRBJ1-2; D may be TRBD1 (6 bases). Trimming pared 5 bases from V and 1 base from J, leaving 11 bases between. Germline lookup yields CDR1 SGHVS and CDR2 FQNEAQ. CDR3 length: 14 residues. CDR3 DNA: TGTGCCAGCAGCCCGGGACACCGTAACTATGGCTACACCTTC. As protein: CASSPGHRNYGYTF.

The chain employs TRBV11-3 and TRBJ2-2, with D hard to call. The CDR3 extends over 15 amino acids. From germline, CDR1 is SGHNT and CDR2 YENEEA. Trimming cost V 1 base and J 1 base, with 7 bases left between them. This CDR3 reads CASSLGAGNTGELFF. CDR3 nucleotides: TGTGCCAGCAGCTTAGGAGCCGGGAACACCGGGGAGCTGTTTTTT.

The DNA for the CDR3 is TGTGCCAGCAGTTGGGGAGGGATGCCCACCTACAATGAGCAGTTCTTC. It encodes CASSWGGMPTYNEQFF. The V and J genes are TRBV27 and TRBJ2-1; 7 nucleotides align to TRBD2. The CDR3 covers 16 residues. Germline loops: CDR1 MNHEY, CDR2 SMNVEV (reference sequence). Trimming cost V 4 bases and J 2 bases; bases outside gene matches: 8.

The CDR3 spells CATGTGRNTGELFF. The DNA of the CDR3 is TGTGCCACTGGGACAGGGAGAAACACCGGGGAGCTGTTTTTT. This chain joins TRBV15 and TRBJ2-2; 9 bases match TRBD1. The CDR3 loop spans 14 amino acids. J lost 2 bases, V lost 9 bases, and 4 bases had no gene match. Germline V gene sequence: CDR1 LNHNV, CDR2 YYDKDF (reference sequence).

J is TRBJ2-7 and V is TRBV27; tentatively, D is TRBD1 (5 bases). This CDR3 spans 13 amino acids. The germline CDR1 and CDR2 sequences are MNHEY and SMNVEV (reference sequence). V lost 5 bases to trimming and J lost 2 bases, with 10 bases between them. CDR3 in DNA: TGTGCCAGCAGTAGGGGCCCTGCCTACGAGCAGTACTTC. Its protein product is CASSRGPAYEQYF.